The text below deals with one TCR beta chain. Its antigen is not known. This CDR3 has 15 amino acids. V was clipped by 4 bases and J by 6 bases, with 20 bases between them. Germline V lookup: CDR1 SGHKS, CDR2 YYEKEE (reference sequence). This sample stems from a study of cytomegalovirus exposure and HLA in healthy donors. Study as a whole: As released early, the data held about 85 million unique TCRs from HLA-typed donors.

Both 60 Vbeta primers and 13 Jbeta primers went into the PCR. Here immunoSEQ multiplex PCR was the method, and the copy in TCRdb shows in-frame clones only, minus some. Of some 150,000 clones in the sample, roughly 80% were seen once. General observations from the study: In a later analysis, specific HLA alleles were associated with approximately 17,000 TCR beta sequences at a 0.05 false discovery rate. Fewer N-insertions than the approximately 700-donor mean were reportedly shown by an Asian-associated ancestry cluster in a later analysis. Earlier findings revealed that most TCR beta V segments proved productive either about 90% or about 30% of the time.

This receptor was obtained from a man under 40 in good health and CMV-seropositive. This chain joins TRBV5-5 and TRBJ2-7; D may be TRBD2 (7 bases). Sample: PBMCs. The CDR3 is CASSPLVGGQGEQYF. CDR3 coding DNA: TGTGCCAGCAGCCCACTGGTGGGGGGGCAGGGCGAGCAGTACTTC. Variable domain in full (rest from reference TRBV5-5 and TRBJ2-7): DAGVTQSPTHLIKTRGQQVTLRCSPISGHKSVSWYQQVLGQGPQFIFQYYEKEERGRGNFPDRFSARQFPNYSSELNVNALLLGDSALYLCASSPLVGGQGEQYFGPGTRLTVT.